These 11 T cell receptor beta chains were sequenced from one sample in a study of blood T cell repertoires in COVID-19. The method was immunoSEQ multiplex PCR; TCRdb's version includes in-frame clones alone and lacks a portion of them. The sample has 350,000 or so clones; just over 85% are singletons. Sequenced sample: PBMCs or T cells enriched from blood (not recorded which). The receptors here all came from a woman aged 40 to 50 with acute COVID-19.

CDR3 DNA: TGTGCCAGCAGTTCTCTGACAGGGGACGGCTACACCTTC. This sequence encodes CASSSLTGDGYTF. V and J are TRBV6-5 and TRBJ1-2; 8 bases align to TRBD1. The CDR3 contains 13 residues. Trimming removed 4 bases from V and 8 bases from J; junction bases left unmatched: 6. The V gene's germline CDR1 is MNHEY and CDR2 SVGAGI.

The chain recombines TRBV4-2 with TRBJ1-2; no clear D gene. The CDR3 sequence is 16 residues long. Trimming shortened V by 4 bases and J by 3 bases, and 18 bases separated the two germline ends. The germline gives CDR1 LGHNA, CDR2 YNFKEQ. The CDR3 reads CASSPEYGISYYGYTF. Here the CDR3 DNA reads TGTGCCAGCAGCCCCGAGTACGGGATTAGTTACTATGGCTACACCTTC.

J is TRBJ2-7 and V is TRBV11-2, with 8 bases that match TRBD1. Per the germline V gene, CDR1 is SGHAT and CDR2 is FQNNGV. Trimming at V came to 5 bases and at J to 1 base, leaving 7 bases not matched to a gene. The CDR3 spans 15 residues. CDR3 region: CASSPGQGESYEQYF. The CDR3 DNA follows: TGTGCCAGCAGCCCCGGACAGGGTGAATCCTACGAGCAGTACTTC.

The rearrangement links TRBV14 to TRBJ1-2, with 7 bases lining up with TRBD1. Germline-derived CDR1 and CDR2 are SGHDN and FVKESK. V was clipped by 4 bases and J by 2 bases; unmatched bases: 4. The length of the CDR3 is 14 residues. The CDR3 DNA reads TGTGCCAGCAGCCTCCGGGACAGCAACTATGGCTACACCTTC. Its translation: CASSLRDSNYGYTF.

This clone occurred once. CDR3 coding DNA: TGTGCCAGCAGTTTTCGAGGGAAGATTTACGAGCAGTACTTC. Encoded protein: CASSFRGKIYEQYF. J is TRBJ2-7 and V is TRBV28; D is possibly TRBD2 (5 bases). V gave up 3 bases and J gave up 4 bases, with 13 bases separating them. In germline, CDR1 is MDHEN, CDR2 SYDVKM. The CDR3 is 14 residues long.

CDR3 amino acids: CASSQDARGSGYTF. The CDR3 nucleotides are TGTGCCAGCAGCCAAGACGCCAGGGGATCTGGCTACACCTTC. V and J are TRBV3-1 (or the pseudogene TRBV3-2) and TRBJ1-2, with D tentatively TRBD1 (6 bases). Trimming took 0 bases from V and 7 from J, leaving 12 bases between them. The CDR3 is 14 amino acids. The V gene's germline CDR1 is LGHDT and CDR2 YNNKEL (reference sequence).

This clone was counted between two and nine times. V gene TRBV4-3 combines with J gene TRBJ2-1, with 9 bases fitting TRBD1. Germline trimming cut 3 bases from V and 4 bases from J; bases unmatched to any gene: 10. Germline lookup yields CDR1 LGHNA and CDR2 YSLEER. This CDR3 contains 17 residues. The CDR3 DNA is TGCGCCAGCAGCCATGGGACGCGACAGGGGGGTTACAATGAGCAGTTCTTC. As protein: CASSHGTRQGGYNEQFF.

The chain joins TRBV19 to TRBJ2-7; 7 bases are a match to TRBD1. In germline, CDR1 is LNHDA, CDR2 SQIVND (reference sequence). The CDR3 contains 14 residues. The J segment lost 2 bases and the V segment lost 5 bases, leaving 6 bases of the junction unmatched. CDR3 region: CASSSGTAAYEQYF. The CDR3 region has the DNA TGTGCCAGTAGTTCCGGGACAGCCGCCTACGAGCAGTACTTC.

The chain carries TRBV7-8 and TRBJ1-5; no clear D gene. Trimming cost V 1 base and J 7 bases, with 17 bases left between them. CDR3 size: 16 residues. Germline CDR1 SGHVS, CDR2 FQNEAQ. As DNA, the CDR3 is TGTGCCAGCAGCTTAGGAGGGTGGGGAAAGTGGCAGCCCCAGCATTTT. Translation: CASSLGGWGKWQPQHF.

V and J are TRBV28 and TRBJ1-2, with 8 bases that match TRBD1. The J segment lost 7 bases and the V segment lost 4 bases, leaving 11 bases of the junction unmatched. Per germline, CDR1 MDHEN and CDR2 SYDVKM. CDR3 length: 15 amino acids. CDR3 coding DNA: TGTGCCAGCAGTTACCCCCGGACAGGGTATACTGGCTACACCTTC. It specifies CASSYPRTGYTGYTF.

The chain is built from TRBV28 and TRBJ2-7; possibly TRBD2 for D (7 bases). V dropped 4 bases and J dropped 4 bases, with 23 bases sitting between them. This CDR3 is built from 17 residues. Germline CDR1 is MDHEN and CDR2 is SYDVKM. The CDR3 coding sequence is TGTGCCAGCAGTTCCACTGGCGGGGGCTCGACCTTATACGAGCAGTACTTC. Translating it yields CASSSTGGGSTLYEQYF. Full variable domain (outside the CDR3, taken from reference TRBV28 and TRBJ2-7): DVKVTQSSRYLVKRTGEKVFLECVQDMDHENMFWYRQDPGLGLRLIYFSYDVKMKEKGDIPEGYSVSREKKERFSLILESASTNQTSMYLCASSSTGGGSTLYEQYFGPGTRLTVT.